The source of this T cell receptor (beta chain) is a study of blood T cell repertoires in COVID-19. Study at large: From the United States, Italy and Spain came samples of acute and convalescent COVID-19. T cells, B-cell-depleted T cells, or PBMCs provided the cDNA or gDNA that served as material.

Per the original data handling: Reference gene primer amplification in the assay estimated nucleated cell counts. Clones were sequenced by immunoSEQ multiplex PCR, and TCRdb holds only the in-frame ones, with some missing. V and J calls plus clone size are reproduced from that table; the DNA served to infer D and trimming. The sample carries about 110,000 clones, about 70% recorded once. Germline CDR1 MNHEY, CDR2 SMNVEV (reference sequence). Trimming cost V 6 bases and J 4 bases, with 6 bases left between them. The CDR3 covers 11 residues. This clonotype originated in a woman aged 55-70 years with acute or convalescent COVID-19. The gene calls are TRBV27 and TRBJ1-1; D is ambiguous. The sequenced material came from peripheral blood. Here the CDR3 reads CASRTGTEAFF. The CDR3 nucleotides read TGTGCCAGCAGAACTGGCACTGAAGCTTTCTTT.